A single sample gave rise to the 30 T cell receptor beta chains below, sequenced in a study of T cell repertoires in cytomegalovirus infection. In TCRdb, the reads were re-called with MiXCR into one record per CDR3 protein. In the table there are about 69,000 distinct CDR3 sequences, 28% of which are singletons. Which antigens these TCRs recognize remains unknown. Sequencing used CD8+ T cells from cultured PBMCs, obtained from culture after CMV antigen stimulation. These receptors were collected from a human donor in good health (CMV status not recorded). Some clones in this sample may be carry-over from other donors' samples.

This chain links TRBV9 with TRBJ2-7, with D tentatively TRBD2 (5 bases). CDR3 length equals 12 residues. Germline CDR1 is SGDLS and CDR2 is YYNGEE. V lost 0 bases to trimming and J lost 5 bases, with 6 bases between them. The CDR3 sequence is CASSVDGDEQYF. The CDR3 DNA is TGTGCCAGCAGCGTAGACGGGGACGAGCAGTACTTC.

The genes are TRBV3-1 and TRBJ1-1; TRBD1 aligns across 7 bases. Germline CDR1 is LGHDT and CDR2 is YNNKEL (reference sequence). The CDR3 totals 14 residues. V shed 7 bases and J 0 bases; nucleotides not matched to a gene: 5. CDR3 amino acids: CASTIQGMNTEAFF. DNA of the CDR3: TGTGCCAGCACCATACAGGGGATGAACACTGAAGCTTTCTTT.

V is TRBV5-6 and J is TRBJ2-4, with D possibly TRBD2 on 6 matching bases. Germline CDR1 SGHDT, CDR2 YYEEEE. Trimming took 0 bases from V and 8 from J, leaving 15 bases between them. The CDR3 extends over 15 amino acids. CDR3 nucleotide sequence: TGTGCCAGCAGCTTGGCCACGGGGGTCGGGGACATTCAGTACTTC. Translated: CASSLATGVGDIQYF.

This clonotype has ten or more counts. The chain joins TRBV7-8 to TRBJ2-4; TRBD1 agrees at 8 bases. J was trimmed by 0 bases and V by 5 bases; bases with no gene match: 6. CDR3 length equals 16 residues. CDR1 SGHVS and CDR2 FQNEAQ come from the germline V gene. The CDR3 here is CASSPRQGIAKNIQYF. CDR3 in DNA: TGTGCCAGCAGCCCGCGACAGGGGATAGCCAAAAACATTCAGTACTTC.

Only a few counts were recorded for this clonotype. The V gene is TRBV27, the J gene TRBJ2-3, with D possibly called TRBD1 or TRBD2 (5 bases each). Trimming left V 9 bases short and J 0 bases short, with 7 bases between. CDR3 length: 12 amino acids. Looked up from germline, CDR1 is MNHEY and CDR2 is SMNVEV (reference sequence). The CDR3 DNA reads as TGTGCCAGTGGGGACAGCACAGATACGCAGTATTTT. It encodes CASGDSTDTQYF.

The chain carries TRBV10-2 and TRBJ2-1, with TRBD2 matching 10 bases. The CDR3 extends over 15 amino acids. CDR1 and CDR2 (germline): WSHSY, SAAADI. J gave up 8 bases and V 10 bases, and 14 bases lay outside the gene matches. The DNA of the CDR3 is TGCGCCACCTCCCCTACTAGCGGGATTGGCGATGAGCAGTTCTTC. Translated: CATSPTSGIGDEQFF.

This rearrangement joins TRBV4-3 to TRBJ1-4, with D maybe TRBD1 (5 bases). This CDR3 is 14 amino acids long. V was shortened by 1 base and J by 5 bases, with 8 bases between the two germline ends. CDR1 and CDR2 from the germline V gene are LGHNA and YSLEER. CDR3 bases: TGCGCCAGCAGCCAAGTAGGGACGAATGAAAAACTGTTTTTT. Translation gives CASSQVGTNEKLFF.

About this clonotype: The germline gene is not matched at one end of the junction; a read error may be the cause. The rearrangement links TRBV7-7 to TRBJ2-5, with a weak D call TRBD1 (5 bases). The CDR3 runs to 14 residues. Per the germline V gene, CDR1 is SSHAT and CDR2 is FNYEAQ (reference sequence). Here the CDR3 DNA reads TGTGCTAGCAGCCTAAGGGGAAACCAAGAGACCCAGTACTTC. This translates into CASSLRGNQETQYF.

V and J are TRBV6-5 and TRBJ1-1, with D uncertain. CDR1 is MNHEY and CDR2 is SVGAGI in the germline V gene. The V gene lost 4 bases and the J gene lost 6 bases, with 12 bases spanning the gap. The CDR3 covers 13 residues. CDR3 nucleotide sequence: TGTGCCAGCAGTTCCTACGGGTTGGCTGAAGCTTTCTTT. Protein sequence: CASSSYGLAEAFF.

In this sample, this clonotype turned up a few times. The gene calls are TRBV6-6 and TRBJ1-2; D gene unclear. The CDR3 loop spans 11 amino acids. Deletions cut 6 bases from V and 3 bases from J, with 5 bases between. Per the germline V gene, CDR1 is MNHNY and CDR2 is SVGAGI (reference sequence). CDR3 loop: CASSPDYGYTF. DNA of the CDR3: TGTGCCAGCAGCCCGGACTATGGCTACACCTTC.

The chain carries TRBV19 and TRBJ1-2, with 7 bases matching TRBD1. The V segment lost 7 bases and the J segment 4 bases; nucleotides outside the gene matches: 12. The CDR3 extends over 15 amino acids. Germline CDR1 LNHDA, CDR2 SQIVND (reference sequence). For the CDR3, the DNA is TGTGCCAGTAACGCCGGGACAGCGGACCTCTATGGCTACACCTTC. Protein: CASNAGTADLYGYTF.

This clonotype was counted many times. V is TRBV6-2 or TRBV6-3 and J is TRBJ2-3; the match to TRBD1 covers 7 bases. CDR1 and CDR2 (germline): MNHEY, SVGEGT. This CDR3 is 13 amino acids long. V was pared by 5 bases and J by 3 bases, with 2 bases of the junction left unmatched. The DNA of the CDR3 is TGTGCCAGCAGTCGACAGGGTACAGATACGCAGTATTTT. Translation: CASSRQGTDTQYF.

The rearrangement uses TRBV7-6 and TRBJ1-2; TRBD1 matches at 11 bases. Germline-derived CDR1 and CDR2 are SGHVS and FNYEAQ. This CDR3 spans 14 amino acids. V lost 6 bases, J lost 6 bases, and 6 bases stayed unmatched. Here the CDR3 reads CASSSGTGGDGYTF. The CDR3 region has the DNA TGTGCCAGCAGTTCCGGGACAGGGGGTGATGGCTACACCTTC. Filled out from reference TRBV7-6 and TRBJ1-2, the complete variable domain reads GAGVSQSPRYKVTKRGQDVALRCDPISGHVSLYWYRQALGQGPEFLTYFNYEAQQDKSGLPNDRFSAERPEGSISTLTIQRTEQRDSAMYRCASSSGTGGDGYTFGSGTRLTVV.

The V gene is TRBV7-9, the J gene TRBJ2-4; no firm D call. The germline CDR1 and CDR2 sequences are SEHNR and FQNEAQ (reference sequence). The CDR3 covers 12 residues. Trimming took 3 bases from V and 5 from J, leaving 5 bases between them. DNA for the CDR3: TGTGCCAGCAGCTTTGGAGAAAACATTCAGTACTTC. Protein sequence: CASSFGENIQYF.

V usage is TRBV9 and J usage is TRBJ2-2; TRBD1 agrees at 7 bases. V trimming: 1 base; J trimming: 0 bases; junction bases outside the gene matches: 6. The CDR3 loop spans 17 amino acids. CDR1 is SGDLS and CDR2 is YYNGEE in the germline V gene. CDR3 protein: CASSVPKQGANTGELFF. The CDR3 DNA follows: TGTGCCAGCAGCGTACCAAAGCAGGGGGCGAACACCGGGGAGCTGTTTTTT.

J is TRBJ1-2 and V is TRBV3-1; the D gene is possibly TRBD1 (5 bases). V lost 1 base and J lost 2, with 8 bases in between. The CDR3 is 14 residues long. Germline V gives CDR1 LGHDT, CDR2 YNNKEL (reference sequence). CDR3 nucleotide sequence: TGTGCCAGCAGCCAAGGACAGCTGAACTATGGCTACACCTTC. This sequence encodes CASSQGQLNYGYTF. The full variable domain, its missing parts supplied by reference TRBV3-1 and TRBJ1-2, is DTAVSQTPKYLVTQMGNDKSIKCEQNLGHDTMYWYKQDSKKFLKIMFSYNNKELIINETVPNRFSPKSPDKAHLNLHINSLELGDSAVYFCASSQGQLNYGYTFGSGTRLTVV.

Only a few counts were recorded for this clonotype. Compared with germline, one end of the junction differs, possibly owing to a read error. This chain uses TRBV7-7 with TRBJ2-1; no clear D. The germline V gene encodes CDR1 SSHAT and CDR2 FNYEAQ (reference sequence). The CDR3 spans 13 residues. The CDR3 here is CASSLAMTDEQFF. CDR3 nucleotides: TGTGCTAGCAGCTTAGCTATGACCGATGAGCAGTTCTTC.

The chain couples TRBV2 to TRBJ1-5; D might be TRBD1 (6 bases). Germline CDR1 and CDR2: SNHLY and FYNNEI. CDR3 length: 14 amino acids. Trimming cost V 1 base and J 5 bases, with 9 bases left between them. The CDR3 bases are TGTGCCAGCAGTGAAGACAGGGATTATCAGCCCCAGCATTTT. It yields the protein CASSEDRDYQPQHF.

The chain joins TRBV6-1 to TRBJ2-7; TRBD2 matches 8 bases. This CDR3 has 15 residues. V lost 10 bases, J lost 6 bases, and 17 bases stayed unmatched. CDR1 is MNHNS and CDR2 is SASEGT in the germline V gene. CDR3 residues: CATFTAGAGGAEQYF. DNA of the CDR3: TGTGCCACATTCACAGCGGGGGCCGGCGGGGCCGAGCAGTACTTC.

The rearrangement uses TRBV6-5 and TRBJ2-3, with D tentatively TRBD2 (6 bases). CDR3 length equals 17 residues. Trimming cost V 2 bases and J 5 bases, with 20 bases left between them. Per the germline V gene, CDR1 is MNHEY and CDR2 is SVGAGI. The CDR3: CASSYGFDGRGEDTQYF. CDR3 coding DNA: TGTGCCAGCAGTTACGGATTTGACGGGAGAGGAGAAGATACGCAGTATTTT.

This clonotype was seen a few times. The chain couples TRBV6-5 to TRBJ2-3; TRBD2 matches at 7 bases. This CDR3 has 17 residues. V gave up 2 bases and J gave up 0 bases; unmatched junction bases: 8. The germline CDR1 and CDR2 sequences are MNHEY and SVGAGI. The CDR3 DNA is TGTGCCAGCAGTTACACGAATCAACTAGCGAGCACAGATACGCAGTATTTT. Translating gives CASSYTNQLASTDTQYF.

The V gene is TRBV7-2, the J gene TRBJ2-1, with 11 bases lining up with TRBD2. The V gene's germline CDR1 is SGHTA and CDR2 FQGNSA. V lost 1 base to trimming and J lost 7 bases; unmatched junction nucleotides: 3. The CDR3 loop spans 15 amino acids. CDR3: CASSLVAGGLNEQFF. The CDR3 bases are TGTGCCAGCAGCTTAGTAGCGGGGGGGTTGAATGAGCAGTTCTTC.

In its sample, this clonotype was seen a few times. The rearrangement links TRBV7-2 to TRBJ2-1, with a possible D match to TRBD1 (5 bases). The CDR3 runs to 14 residues. The germline V gene has CDR1 SGHTA and CDR2 FQGNSA. V was clipped by 1 base and J by 5 bases, with 9 bases between them. This chain's CDR3 is CASSLVPGNNEQFF. CDR3 bases: TGTGCCAGCAGCTTAGTGCCAGGGAACAATGAGCAGTTCTTC.

There are a few counts of this clonotype. The chain employs TRBV4-1 and TRBJ1-5; unclear D gene. CDR1 MGHRA and CDR2 YSYEKL come from the germline V gene. The ends were cut back, 4 bases at V and 5 bases at J, with 15 bases in the middle. This CDR3 region has 15 residues. The DNA of the CDR3 is TGCGCCAGCAGCCTGGAGAGTTCGACCCATCAGCCCCAGCATTTT. Translated: CASSLESSTHQPQHF.

As to this clonotype: At one end the junction does not follow the germline gene, possibly because of a read error. V usage is TRBV5-3 and J usage is TRBJ2-7; possibly TRBD1 or TRBD2 for D (7 bases each). TRBV5-3 is identified as an open reading frame with a role that is uncertain. There are 15 residues in the CDR3. The CDR3 reads CASSFQGGTTYEQYF. CDR3 nucleotide sequence: TGTGCCAGCAGCTTCCAGGGGGGGACCACCTACGAGCAGTACTTC.

The chain joins TRBV7-6 to TRBJ2-2, with D unresolved. The CDR3 totals 12 residues. V lost 8 bases and J 2 bases, leaving 6 bases between the germline ends. The germline gives CDR1 SGHVS, CDR2 FNYEAQ. In DNA form, the CDR3 reads TGTGCCAGCGGCGTAAACACCGGGGAGCTGTTTTTT. Amino acid sequence: CASGVNTGELFF.

The chain links TRBV9 to TRBJ1-1; tentative D call: TRBD1 (5 bases). V was trimmed by 3 bases and J by 12 bases, leaving 15 bases between them. CDR1 SGDLS and CDR2 YYNGEE come from the germline V gene. The CDR3 extends over 12 amino acids. CDR3 bases: TGTGCCAGCAGCGGAGGAGTGCAGGGAACTTTCTTT. It is translated as CASSGGVQGTFF.

This clonotype was counted only a few times. The genes are TRBV7-8 and TRBJ2-3; no firm D call. V lost 5 bases and J lost 1, with 10 bases in between. CDR3 length equals 14 residues. Germline CDR1 is SGHVS and CDR2 is FQNEAQ. The CDR3 here is CASSVSRGTDTQYF. The CDR3 nucleotides read TGTGCCAGCAGCGTTTCACGGGGCACAGATACGCAGTATTTT. Filled out from reference TRBV7-8 and TRBJ2-3, the complete variable domain reads GAGVSQSPRYKVAKRGQDVALRCDPISGHVSLFWYQQALGQGPEFLTYFQNEAQLDKSGLPSDRFFAERPEGSVSTLKIQRTQQEDSAVYLCASSVSRGTDTQYFGPGTRLTVL.

The sample holds a few counts of this clonotype. The genes are TRBV30 and TRBJ2-1; 14 bases are a match to TRBD2. The CDR3 totals 15 residues. Germline values: CDR1 GTSNPN, CDR2 SVGIG (reference sequence). With 2 bases clipped from V and 6 bases from J, the junction kept 3 bases outside the gene matches. The CDR3 DNA is TGTGCCTGGAGTCGAGGGACTAGCGGGAGCAATGAGCAGTTCTTC. Protein product: CAWSRGTSGSNEQFF.

V is TRBV11-2 and J is TRBJ2-5; 9 bases agree with TRBD1. This CDR3 contains 14 residues. Losses at the gene ends were 4 bases for V and 4 bases for J; bases not matched to a gene: 4. Per the germline V gene, CDR1 is SGHAT and CDR2 is FQNNGV. CDR3 in DNA: TGTGCCAGCAGCTACACGACAGGGGGAGAGACCCAGTACTTC. This gives the protein CASSYTTGGETQYF.